The 31 T cell receptor beta chains presented below share a single source sample, sequenced in a study of vaccination and CD4 T cells after COVID-19 (dated by TCRdb to the early 2020s). No antigen has been assigned to these receptors. The sample's treatment or condition label is to be understood as: roughly ten-day PBMC culture with coronavirus spike peptide pools or control peptides (ViraFEST assay). To prepare the library, PCR was applied. The sample was run on an Illumina iSeq 100. TCR sequencing of DNA from cultured CD4+ T cells used the Oncomine TCR Beta short-read assay at the Johns Hopkins FTIC core. TCRdb reran the public reads through fastp at Q25 and MiXCR, keeping productive beta chains. Every entry covers one CDR3 protein and lists the most common genes and DNA from its rows. Within this sample are about 12,000 distinct CDR3 sequences, with about 56% of them counted one time only. The ten largest clonotypes hold about 29% of the sample.

The sequencing sample was made of CD4+ T cells from blood, cultured in vitro. Every receptor here comes from a human donor who had recovered from COVID-19.

This clonotype has more than one count but fewer than ten. V usage is TRBV27 and J usage is TRBJ1-5; a weak D match, TRBD1 (5 bases). The CDR3 sequence is 14 residues long. The V end lost 5 bases, the J end lost 9 bases, and 17 bases lay between the germline ends. From germline, CDR1 is MNHEY and CDR2 SMNVEV (reference sequence). CDR3 coding DNA: TGTGCCAGCAGTCCGGGACCGGCGATCAGGCCCCAGCATTTT. It specifies CASSPGPAIRPQHF.

The chain carries TRBV19 and TRBJ1-2; 8 positions match TRBD1. Looked up from germline, CDR1 is LNHDA and CDR2 is SQIVND (reference sequence). The CDR3 runs 13 residues. After removal of 4 bases from V and 7 bases from J, the junction contained 5 bases not matched to a gene. The CDR3 sequence is CASSTGGAGGYTF. CDR3 coding DNA: TGTGCCAGTAGTACAGGGGGCGCAGGTGGCTACACCTTC.

The gene calls are TRBV6-2 or TRBV6-3 and TRBJ1-1; D remains ambiguous. The germline V gene encodes CDR1 MNHEY and CDR2 SVGEGT. There are 13 residues in the CDR3. Trimming took 2 bases from V and 10 from J, leaving 14 bases between them. CDR3 loop: CASSYAGVIGAFF. The DNA for the CDR3 is TGTGCCAGCAGTTACGCTGGGGTGATTGGAGCTTTCTTT.

This clonotype occurred a few times. The genes are TRBV20-1 and TRBJ1-6, with D possibly TRBD1 on 5 matching bases. Germline-derived CDR1 and CDR2 are DFQATT and SNEGSKA (reference sequence). Trimming stripped 5 bases from V and 6 bases from J, with 14 bases between. This CDR3 contains 14 residues. CDR3 bases: TGCAGTGCTGGACGTACAGGACTTAATTCACCCCTCCACTTT. This translates into CSAGRTGLNSPLHF.

This chain joins TRBV15 and TRBJ2-3; 7 bases line up with TRBD1. The trim removed 5 bases at V and 2 bases at J, leaving 10 bases unmatched. CDR1 is LNHNV and CDR2 is YYDKDF in the germline V gene (reference sequence). This CDR3 contains 16 residues. The CDR3 loop reads CATSGGQVSPTDTQYF. The CDR3 DNA follows: TGTGCCACCAGCGGTGGACAGGTTAGCCCCACAGATACGCAGTATTTT.

This clonotype turned up a few times. The rearrangement joins TRBV20-1 to TRBJ1-6; D may be TRBD1 (6 bases). The CDR3 is 13 amino acids. V was pared by 6 bases and J by 8 bases, with 14 bases between. Germline V gives CDR1 DFQATT, CDR2 SNEGSKA (reference sequence). CDR3: CSALGQGYSPLHF. The CDR3 DNA sequence: TGCAGTGCACTGGGGCAGGGGTATTCACCCCTCCACTTT.

The chain is built from TRBV11-3 and TRBJ1-2, with 7 positions matching TRBD1. Germline CDR1 reads SGHNT; CDR2 reads YENEEA. The CDR3 totals 15 residues. V shed 0 bases, J shed 5 bases, and the junction held 6 bases outside the gene matches. CDR3 DNA sequence: TGTGCCAGCAGCTTAGAGGAGGGGGCGAATTATGGCTACACCTTC. The encoded protein is CASSLEEGANYGYTF.

The CDR3 is CASSGQGGGELFF. CDR3 sequence (DNA): TGTGCCAGCAGCGGACAGGGCGGCGGGGAGCTGTTTTTT. The chain uses TRBV7-7 and TRBJ2-2, with 8 bases that match TRBD1. CDR3 length: 13 amino acids. Per the germline V gene, CDR1 is SSHAT and CDR2 is FNYEAQ (reference sequence). The trim removed 5 bases at V and 7 bases at J, leaving 3 bases unmatched. Based on the CDR3 plus reference TRBV7-7 and TRBJ2-2, the full variable domain is GAGVSQSPRYKVTKRGQDVTLRCDPISSHATLYWYQQALGQGPEFLTYFNYEAQPDKSGLPSDRFSAERPEGSISTLTIQRTEQRDSAMYRCASSGQGGGELFFGEGSRLTVL.

The CDR3 sequence is CATSDSASGAYTQYF. In DNA, the CDR3 is TGTGCCACCAGTGATTCGGCAAGCGGGGCGTATACGCAGTATTTT. The chain has TRBV24-1 and TRBJ2-3, with 7 positions matching TRBD2. This CDR3 contains 15 residues. The J segment lost 7 bases and the V segment lost 2 bases, leaving 8 bases of the junction unmatched. Germline loops: CDR1 KGHDR, CDR2 SFDVKD.

This sequence joins TRBV12-3 or TRBV12-4 and TRBJ2-7; 7 bases fit TRBD1. Losses at the gene ends were 6 bases for V and 0 bases for J; bases not matched to a gene: 8. The CDR3 is 15 amino acids. The CDR3 reads CASRLDRVRSYEQYF. The CDR3 DNA reads TGTGCCAGCAGACTAGACAGGGTCCGCTCCTACGAGCAGTACTTC.

The chain carries TRBV6-1 and TRBJ2-7, with D tentatively TRBD2 (5 bases). V lost 5 bases, J lost 2 bases, and 10 bases lay in between. Germline CDR1 is MNHNS and CDR2 is SASEGT. The CDR3 spans 13 residues. The DNA of the CDR3 is TGTGCCAGCAGTACCAGGACTCCCTACGAGCAGTACTTC. It encodes CASSTRTPYEQYF.

The chain recombines TRBV7-9 with TRBJ1-4, with 11 nucleotides matching TRBD1. Germline V CDR1 and CDR2: SEHNR, FQNEAQ (reference sequence). V was clipped by 4 bases and J by 1 base; unmatched bases: 5. This CDR3 has 17 amino acids. CDR3 sequence (DNA): TGTGCCAGCAGCTCCTGGACAGGGGGCAGAACTAATGAAAAACTGTTTTTT. The encoded protein is CASSSWTGGRTNEKLFF.

This clonotype showed up just a few times. The chain has TRBV6-1 and TRBJ1-2; D remains ambiguous. The CDR3 has 13 amino acids. The V gene's germline CDR1 is MNHNS and CDR2 SASEGT. The germline V and J ends were trimmed by 5 bases and 2 bases, with 9 bases remaining between them. The CDR3 spells CASSPAVNYGYTF. DNA for the CDR3: TGTGCCAGCAGTCCGGCCGTCAACTATGGCTACACCTTC.

This clonotype was found a few times. This chain connects TRBV19 to TRBJ1-6; no definite D call. This CDR3 region has 15 residues. Trimming cost V 3 bases and J 3 bases, with 9 bases left between them. Per germline, CDR1 LNHDA and CDR2 SQIVND (reference sequence). In DNA, the CDR3 is TGTGCCAGTAGTATCGGTCGGGACTATAATTCACCCCTCCACTTT. This codes for CASSIGRDYNSPLHF.

This clonotype was detected a few times. The chain carries TRBV7-8 and TRBJ2-5; 11 positions match TRBD2. V trimming: 4 bases; J trimming: 4 bases; junction bases outside the gene matches: 5. CDR1 and CDR2 (germline): SGHVS, FQNEAQ. CDR3 length: 15 residues. The CDR3 region is CASSYSGGAIETQYF. CDR3 in DNA: TGTGCCAGCAGCTATAGCGGGGGGGCCATAGAGACCCAGTACTTC.

CDR3 loop: CASSYSPTGNTEAFF. The DNA for the CDR3 is TGTGCCAGCAGTTACTCCCCGACGGGGAACACTGAAGCTTTCTTT. J is TRBJ1-1 and V is TRBV6-5, with no clear D. The V gene lost 0 bases and the J gene lost 1 base, with 9 bases spanning the gap. Per the germline V gene, CDR1 is MNHEY and CDR2 is SVGAGI. This CDR3 has 15 residues.

This clonotype qualifies as medium-sized. The CDR3, as DNA: TGTGCCAGCAGCCCCGGGTACCAGCGAAGGCGGTCTAGCACAGATACGCAGTATTTT. Residues: CASSPGYQRRRSSTDTQYF. J is TRBJ2-3 and V is TRBV7-2; no clear D gene. The CDR3 is made up of 19 amino acids. The V end was cut by 5 bases, the J end by 0 bases, with 24 bases between. The germline V gene has CDR1 SGHTA and CDR2 FQGNSA.

The gene calls are TRBV6-2 or TRBV6-3 and TRBJ2-2; the match to TRBD2 covers 15 bases. This CDR3 spans 18 amino acids. V lost 6 bases and J lost 1; bases outside the gene matches: 6. The germline V gene encodes CDR1 MNHEY and CDR2 SVGEGT. CDR3 DNA sequence: TGTGCCAGCAGGTCCGGGACTAGCGGGGGGCTGAACACCGGGGAGCTGTTTTTT. This sequence encodes CASRSGTSGGLNTGELFF.

The chain recombines TRBV2 with TRBJ1-1; 8 bases are shared with TRBD1. Germline values: CDR1 SNHLY, CDR2 FYNNEI. The CDR3 has 14 amino acids. Trimming at V came to 5 bases and at J to 4 bases, leaving 6 bases not matched to a gene. The CDR3 nucleotides are TGTGCCAGCAGTTGGACAGGGTCGTCCACTGAAGCTTTCTTT. This encodes CASSWTGSSTEAFF.

This sequence joins TRBV11-3 and TRBJ2-3; a possible D gene is TRBD2 (6 bases). With 6 bases removed from V and 3 bases from J, the gap between germline ends came to 22 bases. Germline V gene sequence: CDR1 SGHNT, CDR2 YENEEA. The CDR3 loop spans 17 amino acids. DNA for the CDR3: TGTGCCAGCAGTAGCCAATTCCCAGCGGGCGTTACAGATACGCAGTATTTT. Translating gives CASSSQFPAGVTDTQYF.

The rearrangement links TRBV5-1 to TRBJ2-3; TRBD1 aligns across 8 bases. The CDR3 is 15 residues long. The trim removed 1 base at V and 6 bases at J, leaving 7 bases unmatched. Germline-derived CDR1 and CDR2 are SGHRS and YFSETQ. This CDR3 reads CASSLQDRESDTQYF. The DNA for the CDR3 is TGCGCCAGCAGCTTGCAGGACAGGGAATCGGATACGCAGTATTTT.

V is TRBV20-1 and J is TRBJ2-3, with a possible D match to TRBD2 (5 bases). This CDR3 has 16 residues. Trimming took 0 bases from V and 0 from J, leaving 13 bases between them. Looked up from germline, CDR1 is DFQATT and CDR2 is SNEGSKA (reference sequence). The CDR3 spells CSARDLRGTSTDTQYF. DNA for the CDR3: TGCAGTGCTAGAGATTTACGGGGAACTAGCACAGATACGCAGTATTTT.

The gene calls are TRBV20-1 and TRBJ1-1; weak D call: TRBD1 (5 bases). The CDR3 loop spans 15 amino acids. Germline V gene data show CDR1 as DFQATT and CDR2 as SNEGSKA (reference sequence). Trimming took 0 bases from V and 2 from J, leaving 13 bases between them. CDR3 loop: CSARDRSGLNTEAFF. The CDR3 region has the DNA TGCAGTGCTAGAGATCGATCGGGGCTTAACACTGAAGCTTTCTTT.

The V and J genes are TRBV7-9 and TRBJ2-5, with 7 bases that match TRBD1. The CDR3 has 14 amino acids. CDR1 SEHNR and CDR2 FQNEAQ come from the germline V gene (reference sequence). V shed 5 bases and J 5 bases; nucleotides not matched to a gene: 8. Here the CDR3 DNA reads TGTGCCAGCAGCACCGACAGGGATTGGGAGACCCAGTACTTC. It specifies CASSTDRDWETQYF.

The chain recombines TRBV20-1 with TRBJ2-7; 8 bases fit TRBD2. Trimming took 4 bases from V and 2 from J; bases not matched to a gene: 1. Germline V CDR1 and CDR2: DFQATT, SNEGSKA (reference sequence). The CDR3 is 12 residues long. This chain's CDR3 is CSANGRAYEQYF. The CDR3 DNA is TGCAGTGCTAACGGGAGGGCCTACGAGCAGTACTTC.

This clonotype was detected only once. The gene calls are TRBV6-2 or TRBV6-3 and TRBJ2-5; TRBD2 matches 10 bases. V lost 4 bases, J lost 2 bases, and 4 bases stayed unmatched. Germline V CDR1 and CDR2: MNHEY, SVGEGT. The CDR3 totals 15 residues. The CDR3 region is CASSSLAGVQETQYF. CDR3 bases: TGTGCCAGCAGTTCCCTAGCGGGGGTGCAAGAGACCCAGTACTTC.

This chain links TRBV5-5 with TRBJ1-6, with TRBD1 matching 7 bases. Germline trimming cut 4 bases from V and 7 bases from J; bases unmatched to any gene: 8. The CDR3 totals 15 residues. Germline V gene sequence: CDR1 SGHKS, CDR2 YYEKEE (reference sequence). CDR3 in DNA: TGTGCCAGCAGCCGCAGGACAGGAACAAATTCACCCCTCCACTTT. This encodes CASSRRTGTNSPLHF. Looking up the rest from reference TRBV5-5 and TRBJ1-6 gives the full variable domain: DAGVTQSPTHLIKTRGQQVTLRCSPISGHKSVSWYQQVLGQGPQFIFQYYEKEERGRGNFPDRFSARQFPNYSSELNVNALLLGDSALYLCASSRRTGTNSPLHFGNGTRLTVT.

The J gene is TRBJ1-2, the V gene TRBV7-2; tentative D call: TRBD1 (6 bases). This CDR3 has 15 amino acids. The germline V and J ends were trimmed by 1 base and 7 bases, with 16 bases remaining between them. Germline CDR1 is SGHTA and CDR2 is FQGNSA. CDR3 residues: CASSLVVTQGGGYTF. CDR3 DNA sequence: TGTGCCAGCAGCTTAGTAGTAACACAGGGCGGTGGCTACACCTTC.

The chain is built from TRBV30 and TRBJ1-2, with no clear D. V gave up 6 bases and J gave up 8 bases, with 13 bases separating them. CDR1 GTSNPN and CDR2 SVGIG come from the germline V gene (reference sequence). CDR3 length equals 11 residues. CDR3 residues: CACVQVKGYTF. The CDR3, as DNA: TGTGCCTGTGTCCAAGTTAAGGGCTACACCTTC.

CDR3 in amino acids: CASSMSGAAGEQYF. The CDR3 DNA follows: TGTGCCAGTAGTATGTCAGGGGCGGCGGGGGAGCAGTACTTC. The chain has TRBV19 and TRBJ2-7; tentatively, D is TRBD1 or TRBD2 (6 bases each). V shed 3 bases and J shed 7 bases, with 16 bases lying between them. The germline gives CDR1 LNHDA, CDR2 SQIVND (reference sequence). CDR3 length equals 14 residues. Together with reference TRBV19 and TRBJ2-7, the CDR3 gives the full variable domain: DGGITQSPKYLFRKEGQNVTLSCEQNLNHDAMYWYRQDPGQGLRLIYYSQIVNDFQKGDIAEGYSVSREKKESFPLTVTSAQKNPTAFYLCASSMSGAAGEQYFGPGTRLTVT.

V is TRBV27 and J is TRBJ2-7; D might be TRBD1 or TRBD2, each matching 6 bases. V lost 7 bases and J lost 6, with 22 bases in between. Germline CDR1 reads MNHEY; CDR2 reads SMNVEV (reference sequence). The CDR3 sequence is 15 residues long. The CDR3 loop is CASTPGDRNLVEQYF. The DNA of the CDR3 is TGTGCCAGCACCCCGGGAGACAGGAATTTGGTCGAGCAGTACTTC.